The present T cell receptor beta chain was sequenced within a study of T cells after yellow fever vaccination. The study made its TCR cDNA through 5'RACE template switching. That step introduced a universal primer site along with UMIs. TCRdb reprocessed the 5' RACE reads via MiXCR and lists one record per CDR3 protein. This table holds approximately 260,000 distinct CDR3 sequences, 5.2% found once. General observations from the study: The study found a weaker secondary response that peaked faster, day 5 versus 15. Bulk-population clonotypes that are abundant could appear as contaminants in FACS-sorted repertoires. Most primary-vaccination clones reappeared after the booster (more than 95% CD4, 88% CD8).

The CDR3 is 17 residues long. Trimming stripped 6 bases from V and 5 bases from J, with 20 bases between. Per the germline V gene, CDR1 is MNHEY and CDR2 is SVGAGI. In this sample, this clonotype turned up a few times. What it binds is not known. V is TRBV6-5 and J is TRBJ1-6; tentatively, D is TRBD1 (6 bases). This clonotype was sampled from a man aged 18 to 30 who received the YFV17D yellow fever vaccine. Specimen: CD4+ T cells sorted from PBMCs, collected on the day of the yellow fever booster vaccination. The CDR3: CASSPSGGPLHNSPLHF. CDR3 in DNA: TGTGCCAGCAGCCCCAGCGGGGGGCCCCTGCATAATTCACCCCTCCACTTT.